The clone carrying this TCR beta chain was observed a few times. Its antigen is unidentified. The number of samples from each patient was between 1 and 8, taken pretreatment and on-treatment. The record originates from a study of PD-L1 blockade in urothelial cancer. V was trimmed by 3 bases and J by 6 bases, leaving 19 bases between them. CDR3 length: 16 residues. Germline V gene data show CDR1 as SGDLS and CDR2 as YYNGEE. Each PCR contained spiked-in synthetic TCR analog templates. Measured with immunoSEQ multiplex PCR; TCRdb has only the in-frame clones, and not every one. The table lists 85,000 to 130,000 clones, about 91% of them singletons. Study results and caveats: Tumor-associated clones in the blood of durable-benefit patients grew more at 3 weeks.

This clonotype originated in a woman of 80 years or more with urothelial cancer. The chain uses TRBV9 and TRBJ1-5; D perhaps matches TRBD1 (6 bases). The sequenced sample was PBMCs, obtained around atezolizumab (anti-PD-L1) treatment. CDR3 sequence reads: CASSEGGGSTGQPQHF. The CDR3 bases are TGTGCCAGCAGCGAGGGGGGGGGCTCCACGGGTCAGCCCCAGCATTTT.